Listed below are T cell receptor beta chains from one sample, sequenced in a study of T cell repertoires in cytomegalovirus infection. Their recognized antigens are unknown. One entry per CDR3 protein, called by TCRdb with MiXCR from the reads. The sample holds about 770,000 distinct CDR3 sequences, about 27% seen once. The sample was cultured CD8+ T cells from PBMCs, taken from culture after CMV antigen stimulation. Receptors originate from a human donor in good health (CMV status not recorded). Some clones in this sample may be carry-over from other donors' samples. Both conserved end residues are part of each CDR3. D genes are given only for firm matches. The size of a clone is reported for some rows only, either as once, few or many, or as a class for expanded clones.

V gene	D gene	J gene	clone size	CDR3 DNA	CDR3 protein
TRBV7-6	NA	TRBJ2-1	many	TGTGCCAGCAGCTTAGTGTCAGGTAGGAATAGGAATCACAATGAGCAGTTCTTC	CASSLVSGRNRNHNEQFF
TRBV4-1	NA	TRBJ2-1	few	TGCGCCAGCAGCCAGGGGGGATATCAGGGCCCCAACAATGAGCAGTTCTTC	CASSQGGYQGPNNEQFF
TRBV10-2	NA	TRBJ1-1	NA	TGCGCCAGCAGTGAGACAGGGCCGACTGAAGCTTTCTTT	CASSETGPTEAFF
TRBV19	NA	TRBJ2-1	few	TGTGCCAGTAGTATAGGGGCAGGGGCCAATGAGCAGTTCTTC	CASSIGAGANEQFF
TRBV7-9	NA	TRBJ2-3	few	TGTGCCAGCAGGACCGATTGGGACACAGATACGCAGTATTTT	CASRTDWDTDTQYF
TRBV7-6	NA	TRBJ2-5	many	TGTGCCAGCAGCTCAATCAAGGATATAGGGTTAACAGAGACCCAGTACTTC	CASSSIKDIGLTETQYF
TRBV12-3/TRBV12-4	NA	TRBJ2-1	many	TGTGCCAGCTTTACAGGGAATGAGCAGTTCTTC	CASFTGNEQFF
TRBV19	NA	TRBJ2-1	NA	TGTGCCAGTAGTATTGGGACACGGGCGAATGAGCAGTTCTTC	CASSIGTRANEQFF
TRBV20-1	TRBD2	TRBJ2-1	NA	TGCAGTGCTAGGGGTAGCGGGGACTACAATGAGCAGTTCTTC	CSARGSGDYNEQFF
TRBV15	NA	TRBJ1-1	few	TGTGCCACCAGCAGTCCATGGGCGGGACACAACACTGAAGCTTTCTTT	CATSSPWAGHNTEAFF
TRBV6-6	TRBD2	TRBJ2-3	few	TGTGCCAGCACCGAGCGGGGGCCAAACACAGATACGCAGTATTTT	CASTERGPNTDTQYF
TRBV15	NA	TRBJ2-2	few	TGTGCCACCAGCAGAGATACGTCACCGAACACCGGGGAGCTGTTTTTT	CATSRDTSPNTGELFF
TRBV27	NA	TRBJ1-1	few	TGTGCCAGCAGTTTATTACCCCAGGCTAACACTGAAGCTTTCTTT	CASSLLPQANTEAFF
TRBV6-5	TRBD2	TRBJ2-7	NA	TGTGCCAGCAGTTTTAGCGGGGGGGCCGGCGAGCAGTACTTC	CASSFSGGAGEQYF
TRBV20-1	NA	TRBJ1-3	few	TGCAGTGCTAGAGGTCCGGAAGGCCACTCCCCTGGAAACACCATATATTTT	CSARGPEGHSPGNTIYF
TRBV7-9	NA	TRBJ1-2	few	TGTGCCAGCAGCTTAGGGCTTCAGGGACGCCCTAACTATGGCTACACCTTC	CASSLGLQGRPNYGYTF
TRBV7-9	TRBD1	TRBJ2-7	many	TGTGCCAGCAACTCGGGACAGGGTCTCTTGGAGCAGTACTTC	CASNSGQGLLEQYF
TRBV6-2/TRBV6-3	NA	TRBJ2-1	many	TGTGCCAGCAGTGATACAAAGTGGCACAATGAGCAGTTCTTC	CASSDTKWHNEQFF
TRBV7-9	TRBD2	TRBJ2-3	few	TGTGCCAGCAGTTCAACCGGGACTAGCGGGGGGCCGGATACGCAGTATTTT	CASSSTGTSGGPDTQYF
TRBV5-6	NA	TRBJ1-2	few	TGTGCCAGCAGCCTTGGACTTTCGAACTATGGCTACACCTTC	CASSLGLSNYGYTF
TRBV11-2	NA	TRBJ1-1	NA	TGTGCCAGCAGCTTATGGAGAGGGCTTGGCGTGGCCACTGAAGCTTTCTTT	CASSLWRGLGVATEAFF
TRBV27	NA	TRBJ2-3	few	TGTGCCAGCAGTTTATCGCCAGGGACCACCCTTACGCAGTATTTT	CASSLSPGTTLTQYF
TRBV6-5	TRBD1	TRBJ2-7	few	TGTGCCAGCAGTTACTCCGGACAGGGAGGCGAGCAGTACTTC	CASSYSGQGGEQYF
TRBV2	NA	TRBJ2-7	NA	TGTGCCAGCAGGGACACCAAAGGGTACGAGCAGTACTTC	CASRDTKGYEQYF
TRBV12-3/TRBV12-4	TRBD1	TRBJ1-2	NA	TGTGCCAGCAGCATAGTGGACAGGGCCGGTAACTATGGCTACACCTTC	CASSIVDRAGNYGYTF
TRBV11-2	NA	TRBJ2-1	NA	TGTGCCAGCAGCCCAGGACCAGCGAGCTACAATGAGCAGTTCTTC	CASSPGPASYNEQFF
TRBV9	TRBD1	TRBJ1-2	NA	TGTGCCAGCAGCGTAGCCCCCGAGACAGGGGGTTTTGGCTACACCTTC	CASSVAPETGGFGYTF
TRBV7-6	NA	TRBJ2-2	NA	TGTGCCAGCAGCTTAGGCTCGAAGCTGTTTTTT	CASSLGSKLFF
TRBV9	NA	TRBJ2-2	NA	TGTGCCAGCAGCGTAAACGGCGGGGAGCTGTTTTTT	CASSVNGGELFF
TRBV12-3/TRBV12-4	NA	TRBJ1-2	medium-sized	TGTGCCAGCAGTCAGGACACTCGAAACGGCTACACCTTC	CASSQDTRNGYTF
TRBV6-5	NA	TRBJ2-5	few	TGTGCCAGCAGTTACTTGGGTACCCAGTACTTC	CASSYLGTQYF
TRBV6-2/TRBV6-3	NA	TRBJ2-6	NA	TGTGCCAGCAGTTACCCTGGACGGGACTCTGGGGCCAACGTCCTGACTTTC	CASSYPGRDSGANVLTF
TRBV7-6	NA	TRBJ2-5	few	TGTGCCAGCAGCTTAGAGGTGGGGTTGGAGACCCAGTACTTC	CASSLEVGLETQYF
TRBV5-1	NA	TRBJ1-1	few	TGCGCCAGCAGCTTGGCCTTGGGGGCTAGAACTGAAGCTTTCTTT	CASSLALGARTEAFF
TRBV12-3/TRBV12-4	NA	TRBJ1-2	NA	TGTGCCAGCAGCACTACCGGGGTTGACTACACCTTC	CASSTTGVDYTF
TRBV7-8	NA	TRBJ1-1	many	TGTGCCAGCAGTCTTCTCCAGGGAAACACTGAAGCTTTCTTT	CASSLLQGNTEAFF
TRBV27	TRBD1	TRBJ1-2	NA	TGTGCCAGCAGTTTATCTGGACAGGGAAACCATGGCTACACCTTC	CASSLSGQGNHGYTF
TRBV29-1	NA	TRBJ1-1	NA	TGCAGCGTTGAAGCGGGGCGTTTCATGAACACTGAAGCTTTCTTT	CSVEAGRFMNTEAFF
TRBV7-6	TRBD2	TRBJ2-5	many	TGTGCCAGCAGCTTAGCCCCGAGACTAGCGGTCTGGGGCGGAGAGACCCAGTACTTC	CASSLAPRLAVWGGETQYF
TRBV9	NA	TRBJ1-2	many	TGTGCCAGCAGGGGCAGCTATGGCTACACCTTC	CASRGSYGYTF
TRBV7-6	NA	TRBJ2-3	NA	TGTGCCAGCACCCTTATAGGGGGGGCACCCACAGATACGCAGTATTTT	CASTLIGGAPTDTQYF